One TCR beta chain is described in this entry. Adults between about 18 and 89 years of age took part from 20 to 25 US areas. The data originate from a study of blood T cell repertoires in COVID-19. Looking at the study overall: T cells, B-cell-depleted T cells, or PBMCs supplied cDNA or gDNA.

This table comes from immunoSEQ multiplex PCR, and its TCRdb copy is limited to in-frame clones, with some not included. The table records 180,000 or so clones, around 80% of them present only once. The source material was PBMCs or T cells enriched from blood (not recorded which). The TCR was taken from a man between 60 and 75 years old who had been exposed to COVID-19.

CDR3 region: CASSETSGRASEYF. In DNA form, the CDR3 reads TGTGCCAGCAGTGAGACTAGCGGGAGGGCCAGTGAGTACTTC. This chain joins TRBV27 and TRBJ2-7; TRBD2 matches at 14 bases. Germline V CDR1 and CDR2: MNHEY, SMNVEV (reference sequence). The CDR3 is 14 residues long. With V trimmed by 5 bases and J by 11 bases, 8 bases remained unmatched.